The rows below give T cell receptor beta chains drawn from one sample of a study of cytomegalovirus exposure and HLA in healthy donors. Measured with immunoSEQ multiplex PCR; TCRdb has only the in-frame clones, and not every one. The top ten hold approximately 10% of the sample, which has approximately 91,000 clones, 86% seen once. The sample was PBMCs. These TCRs come from a man under 40 in good health and CMV-seropositive. Both conserved end residues are part of each CDR3. A D gene is named only where the DNA matches it firmly. Expanded clones get a size class; other rows say once, few or many, or leave the size out.

v_call	d_call	clone_size	j_call	cdr3_nt	cdr3_aa
TRBV18	TRBD1	.	TRBJ2-7	TGTGCCAGCTCGCTGGACAGGGGCCACGAGCAGTACTTC	CASSLDRGHEQYF
TRBV5-1	TRBD1	.	TRBJ2-7	TGCGCCAGCAGCTCCACGACAGGGGGCTTGTACGAGCAGTACTTC	CASSSTTGGLYEQYF
TRBV5-6	.	.	TRBJ2-6	TGTGCCAGCAGCCTCTCAGGGCCGATCTCTGGGGCCAACGTCCTGACTTTC	CASSLSGPISGANVLTF
TRBV19	.	.	TRBJ2-1	TGTGCCAGTAGTGTCACCCGGACGAGCGGCGAGCAGTTCTTC	CASSVTRTSGEQFF
TRBV7-8	TRBD1	few	TRBJ2-3	TGTGCCAGCAGAAAGGACAGGGAGGCAGATACGCAGTATTTT	CASRKDREADTQYF
TRBV4-1	TRBD2	.	TRBJ2-5	TGCGCCAGCAGTCTTGGACTAGCGGAAGAGACCCAGTACTTC	CASSLGLAEETQYF
TRBV28	TRBD1	.	TRBJ1-5	TGTGCCAGCAGTTACCCATCGACAGGGGGCCTACAGCCCCAGCATTTT	CASSYPSTGGLQPQHF
TRBV7-9	.	.	TRBJ2-7	TGTGCCAGCAGCCTCCGGCCGCGAACAGGTTGGAGAGGTTACGAGCAGTACTTC	CASSLRPRTGWRGYEQYF
TRBV2	TRBD1	.	TRBJ1-5	TGTGCCAGCAGATTGGACAGGGGAAGCAATCAGCCCCAGCATTTT	CASRLDRGSNQPQHF
TRBV19	.	.	TRBJ2-7	TGTGCCAGTAGTATAGGTACCAGGGGTACCTACGAGCAGTACTTC	CASSIGTRGTYEQYF
TRBV5-1	TRBD1	.	TRBJ1-5	TGCGCCAGCAGCTTAGAGGGACAGTGGAATCAGCCCCAGCATTTT	CASSLEGQWNQPQHF
TRBV4-2	TRBD2	.	TRBJ2-7	TGTGCCAGCAGCCAGGGACTAGCGGGACCTAACTACGAGCAGTACTTC	CASSQGLAGPNYEQYF
TRBV7-2	TRBD1	.	TRBJ2-7	TGTGCCAGCAGCCCTCCCGGGACAGGGGGCCGGGAGCAGTACTTC	CASSPPGTGGREQYF
TRBV27	TRBD2	.	TRBJ2-1	TGTGCCAGCAGTTTTGGACTAGCGGGAGGTAGGCCCTACAATGAGCAGTTCTTC	CASSFGLAGGRPYNEQFF
TRBV5-4	TRBD1	.	TRBJ2-1	TGTGCCAGCAGCGCCACAGGGGACTCCTACAATGAGCAGTTCTTC	CASSATGDSYNEQFF
TRBV29-1	TRBD2	.	TRBJ2-1	TGCAGCGTTGAAGGGAGAACTAGCGGGAGGGACAATGAGCAGTTCTTC	CSVEGRTSGRDNEQFF
TRBV4-2	.	.	TRBJ1-4	TGTGCCAGCAGCATTCAGGTGAATGAAAAACTGTTTTTT	CASSIQVNEKLFF
TRBV7-6	TRBD2	.	TRBJ2-1	TGTGCCAGCAGTTTGCGACTAGCGGGAGGCCGTCCGGACAATGAGCAGTTCTTC	CASSLRLAGGRPDNEQFF
TRBV11-3	.	.	TRBJ2-1	TGTGCCAGCAGCTCCAGGGTTGGTGAGCAGTTCTTC	CASSSRVGEQFF
TRBV19	.	.	TRBJ2-2	TGTGCCAGTAGACCACAGGGATTCACCGGGGAGCTGTTTTTT	CASRPQGFTGELFF
TRBV11-2	TRBD1	.	TRBJ1-2	TGTGCCAGCAGCCCGCGGACAGGACCTGGCTATGGCTACACCTTC	CASSPRTGPGYGYTF
TRBV11-2	TRBD2	.	TRBJ2-5	TGTGCCAGCACCCCCAAGGGACTAGCGGGAGTCGAGTACCAAGAGACCCAGTACTTC	CASTPKGLAGVEYQETQYF
TRBV5-1	TRBD2	few	TRBJ2-7	TGCGCCAGCAGCTTGGAGGGACTAGCATTCTACGAGCAGTACTTC	CASSLEGLAFYEQYF
TRBV18	.	.	TRBJ2-7	TGTGCCAGCTCACCACCTGCAGGCTACGAGCAGTACTTC	CASSPPAGYEQYF
TRBV5-1	.	.	TRBJ1-3	TGCGCCAGCAGCTTGACTGCCTTCTCTGGAAACACCATATATTTT	CASSLTAFSGNTIYF
TRBV30	.	.	TRBJ2-2	TGTGCCTGGCTCCCGGGACAAGGGAACACCGGGGAGCTGTTTTTT	CAWLPGQGNTGELFF
TRBV11-2	TRBD2	.	TRBJ2-7	TGTGCCAGCCGAGAAGCGGGAGGGGCCTACGAGCAGTACTTC	CASREAGGAYEQYF
TRBV28	.	.	TRBJ1-2	TGTGCCAGCCTAGACCCAAGGGCGGAAGGAGGATGGGGCTACACCTTC	CASLDPRAEGGWGYTF
TRBV11-2	TRBD1	few	TRBJ2-7	TGTGCCAGCAGCCGATTCCCGGGACAGGGTTATAAGCAGTACTTC	CASSRFPGQGYKQYF
TRBV5-1	.	.	TRBJ1-1	TGCGCCAGCAGCGCATGGCAACAGGGTGAAGCTTTCTTT	CASSAWQQGEAFF
TRBV7-9	.	.	TRBJ1-1	TGTGCCAGCAGCTTAGGCAGGGGCCTGCAAATGAACACTGAAGCTTTCTTT	CASSLGRGLQMNTEAFF
TRBV4-1	TRBD2	.	TRBJ2-1	TGCGCCAGCAGCCTAGCGGGAGGGGCCAATGAGCAGTTCTTC	CASSLAGGANEQFF
TRBV29-1	TRBD2	.	TRBJ2-7	TGCAGCGTTTTAGCTAGCGGCTACGAGCAGTACTTC	CSVLASGYEQYF
TRBV15	.	.	TRBJ1-2	TGTGCCACCAGCAGAATTTATGATGGCTACACCTTC	CATSRIYDGYTF